Each of the 8 T cell receptor beta chains below was sequenced from the same sample in a study of monozygotic twins with inflammatory bowel disease. With the 5' RACE reads reprocessed, TCRdb shows one record per CDR3 protein and no DNA. The sample totals about 200,000 distinct CDR3 sequences. The sample comprised blood. The source is a human donor with ulcerative colitis or Crohn's disease, or a healthy co-twin of an affected twin (not recorded which).

V is TRBV5-8 and J is TRBJ1-2; TCRdb calls TRBD1, which cannot be checked without DNA. The CDR3 length is 15 residues. Germline CDR1 SGHTS, CDR2 YDEGEE. CDR3 residues: CASSDKQGGIYGYTF.

This rearrangement joins TRBV3-1 to TRBJ2-1; lacking DNA, the TRBD1 call made by TCRdb goes unchecked. The CDR3 runs 13 residues. CDR1 is LGHDT and CDR2 is YNNKEL in the germline V gene (reference sequence). This chain's CDR3 is CASSQDVRGEQFF.

The chain couples TRBV5-6 to TRBJ2-7; TCRdb names TRBD2, which stays unverified in the absence of DNA. Germline CDR1 and CDR2: SGHDT and YYEEEE. The CDR3 extends over 17 amino acids. CDR3 loop: CASSPGLAGWSSYEQYF.

J is TRBJ2-2 and V is TRBV20-1; lacking DNA, the TRBD1 call made by TCRdb goes unchecked. Germline V lookup: CDR1 DFQATT, CDR2 SNEGSKA (reference sequence). This CDR3 region has 17 residues. The CDR3 sequence is CSAREFGTGISTGELFF.

The chain employs TRBV5-1 and TRBJ1-1; TCRdb selects TRBD1, and the lack of DNA leaves this call unchecked. Per the germline V gene, CDR1 is SGHRS and CDR2 is YFSETQ. This CDR3 has 14 amino acids. CDR3 region: CASSFKQGPTEAFF.

CDR3 sequence reads: CASSFGGTNNEQYF. The V gene is TRBV12-3 or TRBV12-4, the J gene TRBJ2-7. The CDR3 loop spans 14 amino acids.

The rearrangement joins TRBV11-1 to TRBJ2-6; the D gene TCRdb calls, TRBD2, cannot be checked with no DNA. This CDR3 region has 18 residues. CDR1 and CDR2 (germline): SGHAT, FQDESV (reference sequence). The CDR3 reads CASSLAGTSPPGANVLTF. The complete variable domain, with remaining parts taken from reference TRBV11-1 and TRBJ2-6, reads EAEVAQSPRYKITEKSQAVAFWCDPISGHATLYWYRQILGQGPELLVQFQDESVVDDSQLPKDRFSAERLKGVDSTLKIQPAELGDSAMYLCASSLAGTSPPGANVLTFGAGSRLTVL.

The chain has TRBV30 and TRBJ2-5; checking the TCRdb D call of TRBD2 is not possible without DNA. The CDR3 runs 16 residues. Germline values: CDR1 GTSNPN, CDR2 SVGIG (reference sequence). The CDR3: CAWSVRRRLAGETQYF. Full variable domain (remainder filled in from reference TRBV30 and TRBJ2-5): SQTIHQWPATLVQPVGSPLSLECTVEGTSNPNLYWYRQAAGRGLQLLFYSVGIGQISSEVPQNLSASRPQDRQFILSSKKLLLSDSGFYLCAWSVRRRLAGETQYFGPGTRLLVL.